What follows are 19 T cell receptor beta chains derived from one specimen sequenced in a study of control samples from healthy donors and cancer patients (dated by TCRdb to about 2020). Library preparation used the immunoSEQ multiplex PCR assay. TCRdb obtained this table from immuneACCESS and retained in-frame rearrangements with V and J assigned. These tables miss some clones; where compared with another copy, unresolved V genes account for less than half of the shortfall, and the remainder is unexplained. The sample data list 90,000 to 120,000 clones, and approximately 82% of these were observed just once. The ten top clones hold 6.5% of the sample. The specimen sequenced was blood. All receptors derive from a man younger than 35 in good health.

The chain recombines TRBV23-1 with TRBJ2-5, with D perhaps TRBD1 (5 bases). TRBV23-1 is treated as an ORF (open reading frame) with a function not yet certain. V lost 4 bases and J lost 2, with 11 bases in between. The CDR3 is 14 residues long. CDR3 DNA: TGCGCCAGCAGTCGACAGCCTCCACAAGAGACCCAGTACTTC. This gives the protein CASSRQPPQETQYF.

The rearrangement uses TRBV9 and TRBJ2-1; maybe TRBD2 (6 bases). Trimming pared 2 bases from V and 2 bases from J, leaving 11 bases between. CDR3 length equals 15 residues. Germline V lookup: CDR1 SGDLS, CDR2 YYNGEE. The CDR3 loop reads CASSVTGETYNEQFF. For the CDR3, the DNA is TGTGCCAGCAGCGTGACGGGGGAGACCTACAATGAGCAGTTCTTC.

The chain is built from TRBV24-1 and TRBJ1-5, with D maybe TRBD1 (5 bases). Germline V gene data show CDR1 as KGHDR and CDR2 as SFDVKD. This CDR3 spans 16 amino acids. V was clipped by 3 bases and J by 2 bases, with 13 bases between them. CDR3 amino acids: CATSDPRTGGNQPQHF. The CDR3 coding sequence is TGTGCCACCAGTGATCCTAGGACGGGGGGCAATCAGCCCCAGCATTTT.

The chain joins TRBV4-1 to TRBJ1-5, with D perhaps matching TRBD1 (6 bases). This CDR3 is 17 amino acids long. The V end was cut by 0 bases, the J end by 3 bases, with 15 bases between. CDR1 is MGHRA and CDR2 is YSYEKL in the germline V gene. The CDR3 DNA reads as TGCGCCAGCAGCCAAGATAGGGGGGGACTTTTCAATCAGCCCCAGCATTTT. Protein: CASSQDRGGLFNQPQHF.

The genes are TRBV28 and TRBJ2-1, with D perhaps being TRBD1 or TRBD2 (6 bases each). Germline lookup yields CDR1 MDHEN and CDR2 SYDVKM. This CDR3 comprises 16 residues. Trimming removed 6 bases at V and 0 bases at J, with 15 bases between. In DNA, the CDR3 is TGTGCCAGCAGAACCGGGGGCCCCCCCTCCTACAATGAGCAGTTCTTC. Its translation is CASRTGGPPSYNEQFF.

The chain is built from TRBV4-3 and TRBJ2-7; 7 bases agree with TRBD1. Germline CDR1 reads LGHNA; CDR2 reads YSLEER. The CDR3 runs 15 residues. V gave up 3 bases and J gave up 4 bases; unmatched junction bases: 9. In DNA form, the CDR3 reads TGCGCCAGCAGCCACTTACGGGACAGTTTGTACGAGCAGTACTTC. Translating it yields CASSHLRDSLYEQYF.

V usage is TRBV2 and J usage is TRBJ1-1, with D perhaps TRBD1 (6 bases). Germline V gene sequence: CDR1 SNHLY, CDR2 FYNNEI. The V and J ends lost 8 bases and 3 bases respectively, with 16 bases between them. There are 14 residues in the CDR3. The CDR3 bases are TGTGCCAGCGGATGGGGGGCCCAGGACACTGAAGCTTTCTTT. Translation: CASGWGAQDTEAFF.

The chain employs TRBV5-4 and TRBJ1-4, with a weak D call TRBD1 (5 bases). Per the germline V gene, CDR1 is SGHNT and CDR2 is YYREEE (reference sequence). The CDR3 totals 16 residues. V gave up 2 bases and J gave up 0 bases, with 11 bases separating them. The CDR3: CASSFKTGATNEKLFF. CDR3 sequence (DNA): TGTGCCAGCAGCTTCAAAACGGGGGCAACTAATGAAAAACTGTTTTTT.

J is TRBJ1-6 and V is TRBV4-3; 7 bases are shared with TRBD1. CDR1 is LGHNA, CDR2 YSLEER, per germline. The CDR3 extends over 12 amino acids. With 5 bases clipped from V and 9 bases from J, the junction kept 1 base outside the gene matches. Here the CDR3 DNA reads TGCGCCAGCAGCTACAGGGGTTCACCCCTCCACTTT. It is translated as CASSYRGSPLHF.

V is TRBV28 and J is TRBJ2-7; D gene uncertain. This CDR3 has 18 amino acids. V dropped 4 bases and J dropped 3 bases, with 25 bases sitting between them. Germline CDR1 reads MDHEN; CDR2 reads SYDVKM. The CDR3 region is CASSSKPLGNNPVYEQYV. For the CDR3, the DNA is TGTGCCAGCAGTTCCAAACCCTTAGGAAACAATCCCGTCTACGAGCAGTACGTC.

The chain links TRBV4-1 to TRBJ1-4; 11 positions agree with TRBD1. After removal of 3 bases from V and 8 bases from J, the junction contained 8 bases not matched to a gene. This CDR3 has 16 residues. Germline V CDR1 and CDR2: MGHRA, YSYEKL. The CDR3 bases are TGCGCCAGCAGCCAGGGACGGGGACAGGGGGTGGAAAAACTGTTTTTT. Translation: CASSQGRGQGVEKLFF.

This CDR3 is CASTYRESGEKLFF. In DNA, the CDR3 is TGTGCCAGCACATACAGGGAATCGGGTGAAAAACTGTTTTTT. The chain recombines TRBV6-5 with TRBJ1-4; a weak D match, TRBD1 (6 bases). CDR3 length equals 14 residues. Germline V CDR1 and CDR2: MNHEY, SVGAGI. With 7 bases removed from V and 7 bases from J, the gap between germline ends came to 16 bases.

The V gene is TRBV6-2 or TRBV6-3, the J gene TRBJ1-5; D is ambiguous. Germline CDR1 reads MNHEY; CDR2 reads SVGEGT. The CDR3 runs to 15 residues. Trimming took 0 bases from V and 6 from J, leaving 12 bases between them. This CDR3 reads CASSYSVGRSQPQHF. In nucleotides, the CDR3 is TGTGCCAGCAGTTACTCGGTGGGAAGAAGTCAGCCCCAGCATTTT.

This chain links TRBV21-1 with TRBJ1-5; TRBD1 is the table's D call, not checked against the DNA. TRBV21-1 is labeled a pseudogene. This CDR3 has 18 amino acids. Here the CDR3 DNA reads TGTGCCAGCAGCAAAACGAACCTCCGGGACAGGGGAAATCAGCCCCAGCATTTT. Translating it yields CASSKTNLRDRGNQPQHF.

The J gene is TRBJ1-1, the V gene TRBV9; TRBD1 might be the D (5 bases). Germline V gene sequence: CDR1 SGDLS, CDR2 YYNGEE. The V and J ends lost 0 bases and 0 bases respectively, with 9 bases between them. This CDR3 is built from 15 residues. This chain's CDR3 is CASSVAGTLNTEAFF. The CDR3 bases are TGTGCCAGCAGCGTAGCCGGGACTTTGAACACTGAAGCTTTCTTT.

In this sample, this clone turned up once. The V call is TRBV30, the J call TRBJ2-1; D uncertain. The CDR3 is 14 amino acids. With 0 bases removed from V and 7 bases from J, the gap between germline ends came to 13 bases. Germline CDR1 and CDR2: GTSNPN and SVGIG (reference sequence). The CDR3 sequence is CAWSVTTTNNEQFF. The CDR3 nucleotides are TGTGCCTGGAGTGTAACTACTACTAATAATGAGCAGTTCTTC.

The chain has TRBV12-5 and TRBJ2-3; D gene unclear. This CDR3 has 11 amino acids. Per germline, CDR1 LGHNT and CDR2 FRNRAP. The V and J ends lost 7 bases and 5 bases respectively, with 7 bases between them. The CDR3 nucleotides read TGTGCTAGTGCGGACGTAGATACGCAGTATTTT. It codes for CASADVDTQYF.

The chain has TRBV10-3 and TRBJ2-7; 9 nucleotides align to TRBD1. CDR3 length: 15 amino acids. CDR1 is ENHRY and CDR2 is SYGVKD in the germline V gene. The J segment lost 5 bases and the V segment lost 0 bases, leaving 5 bases of the junction unmatched. CDR3 loop: CAISESKGQGNEQYF. DNA for the CDR3: TGTGCCATCAGTGAGTCTAAGGGACAGGGAAACGAGCAGTACTTC.

CDR3 nucleotide sequence: TGTGCCAGCAGCGACCCGGACAGCCACGCCGGGGATTATAATTCACCCCTCCACTTT. It translates to CASSDPDSHAGDYNSPLHF. The chain couples TRBV5-4 to TRBJ1-6; D is perhaps TRBD1 (6 bases). Germline CDR1 is SGHNT and CDR2 is YYREEE (reference sequence). There are 19 residues in the CDR3. V lost 4 bases, J lost 4 bases, and 24 bases lay in between.